Listed here are 6 T cell receptor beta chains from one sample, sequenced in a study of cytomegalovirus exposure and HLA in healthy donors. Assay: immunoSEQ multiplex PCR; the TCRdb copy retains only in-frame clones and omits some. In the table there are 180,000 or so clones, more than 75% of which are singletons. The sequenced sample was PBMCs. These receptors came from a man younger than 35 in good health and CMV-seropositive.

The rearrangement links TRBV15 to TRBJ1-3; D is unclear. Germline-derived CDR1 and CDR2 are LNHNV and YYDKDF (reference sequence). The CDR3 totals 15 residues. V was cut by 0 bases and J by 0 bases, with 6 bases left in between. For the CDR3, the DNA is TGTGCCACCAGCAGAGATGTCGGCTCTGGAAACACCATATATTTT. Translation gives CATSRDVGSGNTIYF.

This chain links TRBV7-9 with TRBJ1-4, with D maybe TRBD1 (5 bases). There are 13 residues in the CDR3. V was cut by 5 bases and J by 6 bases, with 10 bases left in between. Looked up from germline, CDR1 is SEHNR and CDR2 is FQNEAQ (reference sequence). As DNA, the CDR3 is TGTGCCAGCAGCCCTGGGGCCGATGAAAAACTGTTTTTT. It encodes CASSPGADEKLFF.

The rearrangement uses TRBV6-5 and TRBJ1-3; 8 bases fit TRBD1. V shed 4 bases, J shed 4 bases, and the junction held 6 bases outside the gene matches. The CDR3 is 15 amino acids. Germline V gives CDR1 MNHEY, CDR2 SVGAGI. The CDR3 is CASSLSGGTGNTIYF. Here the CDR3 DNA reads TGTGCCAGCAGTTTATCAGGGGGCACGGGAAACACCATATATTTT.

The chain carries TRBV9 and TRBJ1-1; D is undetermined. There are 14 residues in the CDR3. Germline V lookup: CDR1 SGDLS, CDR2 YYNGEE. Trimming removed 4 bases from V and 5 bases from J, with 15 bases in between. CDR3 nucleotides: TGTGCCAGCAGCCCCGGGGTCGGGTATACTGAAGCTTTCTTT. As protein: CASSPGVGYTEAFF.

V is TRBV9 and J is TRBJ2-1; 11 bases line up with TRBD2. The CDR3 covers 16 residues. Trimming at V came to 2 bases and at J to 2 bases, leaving 3 bases not matched to a gene. Per germline, CDR1 SGDLS and CDR2 YYNGEE. CDR3 bases: TGTGCCAGCAGCGTGACTAGCGGGATAACCTACAATGAGCAGTTCTTC. Its translation: CASSVTSGITYNEQFF.

This chain links TRBV7-8 with TRBJ2-7, with 11 bases that match TRBD1. V lost 5 bases to trimming and J lost 2 bases; unmatched junction nucleotides: 11. The CDR3 is made up of 17 amino acids. Germline CDR1 and CDR2: SGHVS and FQNEAQ. The CDR3 protein is CASSPSRGGQGAYEQYF. The CDR3 bases are TGTGCCAGCAGCCCTTCCCGGGGGGGACAGGGGGCCTACGAGCAGTACTTC.